This TCR beta chain derives from a study of T cell responses to AZD1222 COVID-19 vaccine. Sequencing used immunoSEQ multiplex PCR; TCRdb keeps in-frame clones, though not all of them. The repertoire holds 140,000 to 150,000 clones, with 80% to 90% as singletons. Study-wide points: Baseline seropositives among AZD1222 recipients totaled only five to seven.

Worth noting for this clone: What it binds is not known.

The CDR3 spans 15 residues. The germline V gene encodes CDR1 SGHRS and CDR2 YFSETQ. V lost 4 bases to trimming and J lost 7 bases; unmatched junction nucleotides: 6. The chain employs TRBV5-1 and TRBJ1-4; 11 nucleotides align to TRBD1. This clonotype was obtained from an adult in good health. The source was peripheral blood, collected on day 0 of AZD1222 vaccination. The DNA of the CDR3 is TGCGCCAGCAGCATCGCCGGGACAGGGGGTGAAAAACTGTTTTTT. Protein: CASSIAGTGGEKLFF.